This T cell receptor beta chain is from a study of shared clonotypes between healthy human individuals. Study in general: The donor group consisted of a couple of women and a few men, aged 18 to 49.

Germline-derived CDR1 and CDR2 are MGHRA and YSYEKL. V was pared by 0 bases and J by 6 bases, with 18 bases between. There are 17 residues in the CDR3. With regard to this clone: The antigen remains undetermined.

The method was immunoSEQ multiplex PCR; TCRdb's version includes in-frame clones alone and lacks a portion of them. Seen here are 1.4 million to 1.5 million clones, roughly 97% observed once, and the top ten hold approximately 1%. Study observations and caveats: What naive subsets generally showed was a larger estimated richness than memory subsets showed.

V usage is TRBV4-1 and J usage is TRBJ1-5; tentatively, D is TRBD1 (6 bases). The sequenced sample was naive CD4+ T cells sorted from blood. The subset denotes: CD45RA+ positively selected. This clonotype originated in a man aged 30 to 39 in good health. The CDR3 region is CASSQERLQGLRQPQHF. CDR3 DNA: TGCGCCAGCAGCCAAGAGCGGTTGCAGGGGCTTCGTCAGCCCCAGCATTTT.